What follows are 3 T cell receptor beta chains derived from one specimen sequenced in a study of response to subunit inactivated influenza vaccine. TCRdb analysed the RT-PCR reads with MiXCR anew, one entry per CDR3 protein. The sample holds around 480,000 distinct CDR3 sequences, around 9.9% seen once. The specimen comprised PBMCs from blood, sampled 45 days after vaccination. These receptors were obtained from a middle-aged man who received an inactivated influenza vaccine.

In this sample, this clonotype turned up a few times. V and J are TRBV12-3 or TRBV12-4 and TRBJ2-7, with D uncertain. This CDR3 is built from 13 residues. Trimming cost V 6 bases and J 4 bases, with 13 bases left between them. CDR3 in amino acids: CASRSRSEYEQYF. The CDR3 DNA reads as TGTGCCAGCAGATCAAGGTCAGAATACGAGCAGTACTTC.

This sequence joins TRBV6-5 and TRBJ2-7; 9 bases align to TRBD2. Germline CDR1 MNHEY, CDR2 SVGAGI. The J segment lost 7 bases and the V segment lost 3 bases, leaving 10 bases of the junction unmatched. The CDR3 spans 15 residues. The CDR3 DNA reads as TGTGCCAGCAGTTATTCCGGGACTAGCTATACAGAGCAGTACTTC. It specifies CASSYSGTSYTEQYF.

This clonotype was observed a handful of times. CDR3: CASSPKGIGPQTKNIQYF. The DNA for the CDR3 is TGTGCCAGCAGCCCCAAGGGGATAGGTCCCCAAACCAAAAACATTCAGTACTTC. This chain uses TRBV11-1 with TRBJ2-4; tentative D call: TRBD1 (5 bases). CDR1 is SGHAT and CDR2 is FQDESV in the germline V gene (reference sequence). The CDR3 loop spans 18 amino acids. Deletions cut 5 bases from V and 2 bases from J, with 22 bases between.